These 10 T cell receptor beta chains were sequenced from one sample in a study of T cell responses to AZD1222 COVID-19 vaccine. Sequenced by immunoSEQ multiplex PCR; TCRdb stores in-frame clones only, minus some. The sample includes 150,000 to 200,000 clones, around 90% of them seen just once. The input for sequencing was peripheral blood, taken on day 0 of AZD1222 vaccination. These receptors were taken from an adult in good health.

The CDR3 region has the DNA TGTGCCTGGAGTGCACTCAGGGCCACCGGGGGGGCCCTCCACTTT. It specifies CAWSALRATGGALHF. This rearrangement joins TRBV30 to TRBJ1-6, with D maybe TRBD1 (5 bases). Germline assignment: CDR1 GTSNPN and CDR2 SVGIG (reference sequence). The CDR3 has 15 amino acids. The V and J ends lost 1 base and 14 bases respectively, with 21 bases between them. Complete variable domain (other parts from reference TRBV30 and TRBJ1-6): SQTIHQWPATLVQPVGSPLSLECTVEGTSNPNLYWYRQAAGRGLQLLFYSVGIGQISSEVPQNLSASRPQDRQFILSSKKLLLSDSGFYLCAWSALRATGGALHFGNGTRLTVT.

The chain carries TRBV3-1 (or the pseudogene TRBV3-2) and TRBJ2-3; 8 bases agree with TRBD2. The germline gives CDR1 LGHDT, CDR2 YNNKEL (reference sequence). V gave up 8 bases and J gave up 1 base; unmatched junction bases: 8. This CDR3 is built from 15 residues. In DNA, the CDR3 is TGTGCCAGCGATTCGACGGGAGGGGGCACAGATACGCAGTATTTT. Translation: CASDSTGGGTDTQYF.

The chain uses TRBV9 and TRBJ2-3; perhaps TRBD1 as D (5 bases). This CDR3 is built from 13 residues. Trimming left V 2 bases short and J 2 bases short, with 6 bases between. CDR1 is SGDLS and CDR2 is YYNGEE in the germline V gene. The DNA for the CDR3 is TGTGCCAGCAGCGTGACAGTCACAGATACGCAGTATTTT. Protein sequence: CASSVTVTDTQYF.

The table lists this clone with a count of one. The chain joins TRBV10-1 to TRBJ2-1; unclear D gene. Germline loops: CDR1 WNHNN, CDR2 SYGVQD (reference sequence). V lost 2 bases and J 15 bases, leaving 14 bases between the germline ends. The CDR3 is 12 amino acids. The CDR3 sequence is CASSETTHPGFF. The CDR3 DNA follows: TGCGCCAGCAGTGAGACGACACACCCGGGGTTCTTC.

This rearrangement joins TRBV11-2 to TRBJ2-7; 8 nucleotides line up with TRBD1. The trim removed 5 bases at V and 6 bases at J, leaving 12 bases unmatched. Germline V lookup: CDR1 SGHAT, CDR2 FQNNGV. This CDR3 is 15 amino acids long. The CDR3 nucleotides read TGTGCCAGCAGCGCAGACAGGGGTCATTCGGGCGAGCAGTACTTC. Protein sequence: CASSADRGHSGEQYF.

In nucleotides, the CDR3 is TGTGCCAGCAGCTACGGGGGGCGAGAGACCCAGTACTTC. This encodes CASSYGGRETQYF. This sequence joins TRBV7-2 and TRBJ2-5, with D maybe TRBD2 (7 bases). Germline lookup yields CDR1 SGHTA and CDR2 FQGNSA. The CDR3 is 13 residues long. V was pared by 4 bases and J by 4 bases, with 10 bases between. Supplemented by reference TRBV7-2 and TRBJ2-5, the full variable domain reads GAGVSQSPSNKVTEKGKDVELRCDPISGHTALYWYRQSLGQGLEFLIYFQGNSAPDKSGLPSDRFSAERTGGSVSTLTIQRTQQEDSAVYLCASSYGGRETQYFGPGTRLLVL.

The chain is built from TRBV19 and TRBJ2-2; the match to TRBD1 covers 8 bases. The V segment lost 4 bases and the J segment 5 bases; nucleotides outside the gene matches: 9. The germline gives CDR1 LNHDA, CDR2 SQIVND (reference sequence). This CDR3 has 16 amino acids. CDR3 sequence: CASSSKQGAQTGELFF. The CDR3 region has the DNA TGTGCCAGTAGTAGTAAGCAGGGGGCGCAGACCGGGGAGCTGTTTTTT.

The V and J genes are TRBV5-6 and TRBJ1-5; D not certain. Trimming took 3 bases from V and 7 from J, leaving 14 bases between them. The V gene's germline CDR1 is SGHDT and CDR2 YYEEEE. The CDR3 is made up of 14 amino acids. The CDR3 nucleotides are TGTGCCAGCAGCTCCGGCTACCCAAACCAGCCCCAGCATTTT. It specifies CASSSGYPNQPQHF.

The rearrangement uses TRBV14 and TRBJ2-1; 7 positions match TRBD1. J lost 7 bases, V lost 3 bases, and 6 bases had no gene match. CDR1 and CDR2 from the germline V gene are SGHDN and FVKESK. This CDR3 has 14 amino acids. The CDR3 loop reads CASSHPGQINEQFF. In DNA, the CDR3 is TGTGCCAGCAGCCATCCGGGACAGATAAATGAGCAGTTCTTC.

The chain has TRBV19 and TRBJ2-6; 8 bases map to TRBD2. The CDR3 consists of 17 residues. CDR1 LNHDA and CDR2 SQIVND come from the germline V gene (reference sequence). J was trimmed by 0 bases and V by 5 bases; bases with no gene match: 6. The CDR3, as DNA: TGTGCCAGTAGTGAGGGCGGGGGGAGCTCTGGGGCCAACGTCCTGACTTTC. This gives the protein CASSEGGGSSGANVLTF.